This T cell receptor beta chain emerged from a study of PD-L1 blockade in urothelial cancer. Study-level information: Samples of blood were analyzed 3 weeks (second dose) and 6 weeks after treatment start.

Trimming at V came to 5 bases and at J to 4 bases, leaving 14 bases not matched to a gene. This CDR3 region has 17 residues. From germline, CDR1 is SGHDT and CDR2 YYEEEE. Measured with immunoSEQ multiplex PCR; TCRdb has only the in-frame clones, and not every one. The repertoire holds tens of thousands of clones, with around 79% as singletons. The genes are TRBV5-6 and TRBJ2-2; 7 bases agree with TRBD2. This receptor was taken from a man between 65 and 80 years old with urothelial cancer. The material was PBMCs, obtained around atezolizumab (anti-PD-L1) treatment. The CDR3 nucleotides are TGTGCCAGCAGTCGGGAGGTGGGGAGTTGGAGCACCGGGGAGCTGTTTTTT. Its translation is CASSREVGSWSTGELFF.